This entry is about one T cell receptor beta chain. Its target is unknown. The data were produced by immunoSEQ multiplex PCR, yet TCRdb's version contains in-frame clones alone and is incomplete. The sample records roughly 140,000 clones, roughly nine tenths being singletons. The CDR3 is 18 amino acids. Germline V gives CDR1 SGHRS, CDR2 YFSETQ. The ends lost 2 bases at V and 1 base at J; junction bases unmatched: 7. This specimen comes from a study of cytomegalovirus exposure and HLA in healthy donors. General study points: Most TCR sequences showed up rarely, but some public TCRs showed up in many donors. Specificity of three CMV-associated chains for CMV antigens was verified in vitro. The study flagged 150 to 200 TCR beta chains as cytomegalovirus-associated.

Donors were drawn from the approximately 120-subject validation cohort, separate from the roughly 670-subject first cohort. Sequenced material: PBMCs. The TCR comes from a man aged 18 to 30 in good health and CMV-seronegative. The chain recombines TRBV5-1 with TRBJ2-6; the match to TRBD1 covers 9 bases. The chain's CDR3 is CASSFTGTGKSGANVLTF. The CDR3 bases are TGCGCCAGCAGCTTCACCGGGACAGGGAAATCTGGGGCCAACGTCCTGACTTTC. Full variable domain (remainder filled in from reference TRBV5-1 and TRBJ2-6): KAGVTQTPRYLIKTRGQQVTLSCSPISGHRSVSWYQQTPGQGLQFLFEYFSETQRNKGNFPGRFSGRQFSNSRSEMNVSTLELGDSALYLCASSFTGTGKSGANVLTFGAGSRLTVL.